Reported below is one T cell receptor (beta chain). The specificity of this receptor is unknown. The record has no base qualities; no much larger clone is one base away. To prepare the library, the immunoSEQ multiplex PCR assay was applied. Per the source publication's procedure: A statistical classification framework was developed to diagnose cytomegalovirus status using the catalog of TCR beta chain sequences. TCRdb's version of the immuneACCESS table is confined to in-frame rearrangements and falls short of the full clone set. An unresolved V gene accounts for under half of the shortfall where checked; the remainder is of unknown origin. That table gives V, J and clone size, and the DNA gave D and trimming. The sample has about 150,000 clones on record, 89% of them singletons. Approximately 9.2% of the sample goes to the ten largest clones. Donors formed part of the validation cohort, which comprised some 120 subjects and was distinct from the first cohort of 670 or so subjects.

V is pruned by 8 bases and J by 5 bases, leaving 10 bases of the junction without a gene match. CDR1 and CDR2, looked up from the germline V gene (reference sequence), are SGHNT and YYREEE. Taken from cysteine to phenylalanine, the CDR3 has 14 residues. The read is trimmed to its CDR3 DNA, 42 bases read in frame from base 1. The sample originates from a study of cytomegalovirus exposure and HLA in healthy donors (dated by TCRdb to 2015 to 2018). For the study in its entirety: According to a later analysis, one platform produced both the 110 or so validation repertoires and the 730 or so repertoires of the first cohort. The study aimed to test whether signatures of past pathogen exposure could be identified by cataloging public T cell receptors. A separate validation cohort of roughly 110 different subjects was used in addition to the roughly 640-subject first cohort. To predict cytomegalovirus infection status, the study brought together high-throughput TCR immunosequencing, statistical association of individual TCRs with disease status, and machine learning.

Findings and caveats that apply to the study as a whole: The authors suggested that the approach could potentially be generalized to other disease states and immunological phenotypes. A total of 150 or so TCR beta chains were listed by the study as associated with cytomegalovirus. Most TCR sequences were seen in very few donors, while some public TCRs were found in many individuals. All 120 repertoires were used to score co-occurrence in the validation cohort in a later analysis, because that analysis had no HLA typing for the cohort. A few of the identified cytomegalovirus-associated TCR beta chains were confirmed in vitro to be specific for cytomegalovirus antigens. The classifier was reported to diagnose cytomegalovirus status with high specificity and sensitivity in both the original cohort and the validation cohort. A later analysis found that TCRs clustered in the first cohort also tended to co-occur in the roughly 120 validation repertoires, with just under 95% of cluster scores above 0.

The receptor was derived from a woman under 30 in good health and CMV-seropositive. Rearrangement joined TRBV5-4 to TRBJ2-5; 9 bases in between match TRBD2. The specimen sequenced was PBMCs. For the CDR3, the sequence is CASNEASGDETQYF. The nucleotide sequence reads TGTGCCAGTAACGAGGCTAGCGGGGACGAGACCCAGTACTTC. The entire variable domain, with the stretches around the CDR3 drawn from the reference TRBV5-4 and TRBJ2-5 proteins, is ETGVTQSPTHLIKTRGQQVTLRCSSQSGHNTVSWYQQALGQGPQFIFQYYREEENGRGNFPPRFSGLQFPNYSSELNVNALELDDSALYLCASNEASGDETQYFGPGTRLLVL.